One T cell receptor (beta chain) is described in this entry. The target antigen is unknown. The data belong to a study of graft-versus-host responses after intestinal transplantation. Study in general: Transplant recipients had multivisceral, liver-intestinal, or isolated intestinal grafts. Each patient got anti-thymocyte globulin induction, then tacrolimus and steroids for around three years. Study-level points and caveats: Investigators detected GvH clones in recipient marrow, with some emerging earlier in ileum or blood.

The repertoire was sequenced with immunoSEQ multiplex PCR; TCRdb's copy has only in-frame clones and lacks some. The sample has tens of thousands of clones; around 86% are singletons. The graft tissue was processed, and this released both intraepithelial and lamina propria lymphocytes. The receptor was derived from a human patient who received an intestinal transplant, so some T cells may come from the graft donor. The sample consisted of ileum tissue, taken 350 to 400 days after transplant.

This CDR3 is CASSTGTGGYNEQFF. The CDR3 DNA follows: TGTGCCAGCAGCACCGGGACAGGGGGATACAATGAGCAGTTCTTC. The chain is built from TRBV11-3 and TRBJ2-1; 11 nucleotides align to TRBD1. CDR1 and CDR2 (germline): SGHNT, YENEEA. After removal of 5 bases from V and 4 bases from J, the junction contained 4 bases not matched to a gene. There are 15 residues in the CDR3.